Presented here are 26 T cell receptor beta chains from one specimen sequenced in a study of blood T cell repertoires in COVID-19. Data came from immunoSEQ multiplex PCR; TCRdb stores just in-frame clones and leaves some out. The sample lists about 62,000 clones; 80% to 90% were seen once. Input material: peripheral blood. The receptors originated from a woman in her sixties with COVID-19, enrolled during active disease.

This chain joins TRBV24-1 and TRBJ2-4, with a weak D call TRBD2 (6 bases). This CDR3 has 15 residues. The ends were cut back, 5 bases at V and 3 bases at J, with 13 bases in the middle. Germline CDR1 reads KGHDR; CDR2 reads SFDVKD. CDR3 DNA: TGTGCCACCAGTGGAGGAGGGTTGGACAAAAACATTCAGTACTTC. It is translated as CATSGGGLDKNIQYF.

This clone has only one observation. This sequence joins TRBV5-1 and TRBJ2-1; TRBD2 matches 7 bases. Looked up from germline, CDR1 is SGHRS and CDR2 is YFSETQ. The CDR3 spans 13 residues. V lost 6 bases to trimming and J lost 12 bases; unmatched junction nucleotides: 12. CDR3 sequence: CASNPSGTAGQFF. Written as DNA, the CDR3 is TGCGCCAGCAACCCTAGCGGCACCGCCGGGCAGTTCTTC. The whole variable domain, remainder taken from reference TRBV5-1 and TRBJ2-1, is KAGVTQTPRYLIKTRGQQVTLSCSPISGHRSVSWYQQTPGQGLQFLFEYFSETQRNKGNFPGRFSGRQFSNSRSEMNVSTLELGDSALYLCASNPSGTAGQFFGPGTRLTVL.

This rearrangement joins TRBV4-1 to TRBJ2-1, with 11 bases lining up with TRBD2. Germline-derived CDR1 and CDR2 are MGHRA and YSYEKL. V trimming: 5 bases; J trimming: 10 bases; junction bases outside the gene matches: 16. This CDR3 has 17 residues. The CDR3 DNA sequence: TGCGCCAGCAGCTCACAGACTAGCGGGGACTACATGGGGGAGCAGTTCTTC. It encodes CASSSQTSGDYMGEQFF.

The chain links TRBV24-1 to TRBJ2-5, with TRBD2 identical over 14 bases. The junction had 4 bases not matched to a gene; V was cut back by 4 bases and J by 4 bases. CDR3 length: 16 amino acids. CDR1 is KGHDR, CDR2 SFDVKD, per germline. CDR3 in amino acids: CATSDRGLAGGETQYF. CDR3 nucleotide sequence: TGTGCCACCAGTGACCGTGGACTAGCGGGAGGAGAGACCCAGTACTTC.

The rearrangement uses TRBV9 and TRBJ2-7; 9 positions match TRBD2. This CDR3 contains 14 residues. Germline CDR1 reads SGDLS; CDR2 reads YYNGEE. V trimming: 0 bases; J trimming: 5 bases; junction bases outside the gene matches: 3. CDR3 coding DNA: TGTGCCAGCAGCGTAGACGGCGGGAGGGACGAGCAGTACTTC. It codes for CASSVDGGRDEQYF.

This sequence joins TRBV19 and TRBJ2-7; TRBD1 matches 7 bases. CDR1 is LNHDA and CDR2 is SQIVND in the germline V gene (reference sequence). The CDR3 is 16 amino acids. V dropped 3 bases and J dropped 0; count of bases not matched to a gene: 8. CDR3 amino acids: CASSIFWDRYSYEQYF. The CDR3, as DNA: TGTGCCAGTAGTATTTTTTGGGACAGATACTCCTACGAGCAGTACTTC.

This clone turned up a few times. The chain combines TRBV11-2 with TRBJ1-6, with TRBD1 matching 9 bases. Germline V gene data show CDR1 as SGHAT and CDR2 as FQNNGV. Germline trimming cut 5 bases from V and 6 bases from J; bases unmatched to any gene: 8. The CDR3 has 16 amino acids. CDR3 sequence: CASSPHRDRANSPLHF. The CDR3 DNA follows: TGTGCCAGCAGCCCTCACCGGGACAGGGCTAATTCACCCCTCCACTTT.

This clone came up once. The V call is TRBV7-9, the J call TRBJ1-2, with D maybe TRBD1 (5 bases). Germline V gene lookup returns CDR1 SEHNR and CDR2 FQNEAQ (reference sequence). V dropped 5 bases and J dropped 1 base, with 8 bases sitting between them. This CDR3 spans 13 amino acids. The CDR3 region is CASSVDSNYGYTF. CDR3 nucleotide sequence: TGTGCCAGCAGCGTCGACAGTAACTATGGCTACACCTTC. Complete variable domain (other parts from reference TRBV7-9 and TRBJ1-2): DTGVSQNPRHKITKRGQNVTFRCDPISEHNRLYWYRQTLGQGPEFLTYFQNEAQLEKSRLLSDRFSAERPKGSFSTLEIQRTEQGDSAMYLCASSVDSNYGYTFGSGTRLTVV.

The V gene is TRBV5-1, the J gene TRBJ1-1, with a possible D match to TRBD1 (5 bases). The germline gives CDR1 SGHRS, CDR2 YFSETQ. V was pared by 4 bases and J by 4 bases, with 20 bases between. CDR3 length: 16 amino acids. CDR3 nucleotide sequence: TGCGCCAGCAGCCCACAGGCCCCTGGGGGGGGCACTGAAGCTTTCTTT. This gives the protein CASSPQAPGGGTEAFF.

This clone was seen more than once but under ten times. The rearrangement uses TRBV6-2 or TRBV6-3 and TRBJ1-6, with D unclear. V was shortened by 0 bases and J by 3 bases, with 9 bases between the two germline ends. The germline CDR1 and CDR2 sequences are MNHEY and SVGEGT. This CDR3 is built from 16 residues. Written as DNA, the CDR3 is TGTGCCAGCAGTTACTCTGGGAGAATCTATAATTCACCCCTCCACTTT. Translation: CASSYSGRIYNSPLHF.

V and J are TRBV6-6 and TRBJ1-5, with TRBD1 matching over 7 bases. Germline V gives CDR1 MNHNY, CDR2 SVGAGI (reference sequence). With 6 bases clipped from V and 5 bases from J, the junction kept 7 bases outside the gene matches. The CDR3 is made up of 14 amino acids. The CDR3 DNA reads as TGTGCCAGCAGGACTACAGGGGTCGATCAGCCCCAGCATTTT. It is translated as CASRTTGVDQPQHF.

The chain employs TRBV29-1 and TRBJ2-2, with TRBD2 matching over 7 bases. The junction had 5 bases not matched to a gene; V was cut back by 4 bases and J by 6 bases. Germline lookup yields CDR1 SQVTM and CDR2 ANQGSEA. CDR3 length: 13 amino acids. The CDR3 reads CSVGGSGAGELFF. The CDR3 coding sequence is TGCAGCGTTGGCGGGAGTGGCGCCGGGGAGCTGTTTTTT.

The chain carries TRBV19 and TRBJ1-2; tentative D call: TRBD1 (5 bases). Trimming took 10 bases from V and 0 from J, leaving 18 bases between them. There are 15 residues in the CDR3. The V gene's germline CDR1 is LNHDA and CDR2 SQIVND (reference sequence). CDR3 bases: TGTGCCACCCTACCTAGGACAAGGGCTAACTATGGCTACACCTTC. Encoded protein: CATLPRTRANYGYTF.

The CDR3 sequence is CASSEAPTHYEQYF. CDR3 nucleotide sequence: TGTGCCAGCAGTGAAGCGCCAACACACTACGAGCAGTACTTC. V is TRBV2 and J is TRBJ2-7; D unresolved. Germline CDR1 is SNHLY and CDR2 is FYNNEI. The CDR3 contains 14 residues. The V and J ends lost 0 bases and 3 bases respectively, with 9 bases between them. The variable domain in full, with the rest retrieved from reference TRBV2 and TRBJ2-7, is EPEVTQTPSHQVTQMGQEVILRCVPISNHLYFYWYRQILGQKVEFLVSFYNNEISEKSEIFDDQFSVERPDGSNFTLKIRSTKLEDSAMYFCASSEAPTHYEQYFGPGTRLTVT.

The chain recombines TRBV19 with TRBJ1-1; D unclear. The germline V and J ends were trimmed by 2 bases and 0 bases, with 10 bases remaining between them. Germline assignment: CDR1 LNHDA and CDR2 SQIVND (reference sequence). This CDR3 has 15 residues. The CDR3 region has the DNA TGTGCCAGTAGTATAAGGAGGGAGGTGAACACTGAAGCTTTCTTT. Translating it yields CASSIRREVNTEAFF.

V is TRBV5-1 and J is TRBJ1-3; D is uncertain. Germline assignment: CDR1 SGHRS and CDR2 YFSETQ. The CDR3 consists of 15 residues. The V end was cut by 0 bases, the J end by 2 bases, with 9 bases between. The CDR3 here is CASSLDGRPGNTIYF. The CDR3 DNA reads TGCGCCAGCAGCTTGGATGGGAGGCCTGGAAACACCATATATTTT.

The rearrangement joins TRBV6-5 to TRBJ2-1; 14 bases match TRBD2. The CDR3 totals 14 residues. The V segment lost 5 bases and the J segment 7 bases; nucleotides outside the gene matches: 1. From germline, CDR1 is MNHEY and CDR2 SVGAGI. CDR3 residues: CASSRTSGRNEQFF. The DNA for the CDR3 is TGTGCCAGCAGTCGGACTAGCGGGAGGAATGAGCAGTTCTTC.

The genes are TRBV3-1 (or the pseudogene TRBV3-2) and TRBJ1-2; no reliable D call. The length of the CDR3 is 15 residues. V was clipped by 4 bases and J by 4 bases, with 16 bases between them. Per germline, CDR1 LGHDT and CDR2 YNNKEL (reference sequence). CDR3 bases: TGTGCCAGCAGCCGCCAAGATCGAGGAGTCTATGGCTACACCTTC. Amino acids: CASSRQDRGVYGYTF.

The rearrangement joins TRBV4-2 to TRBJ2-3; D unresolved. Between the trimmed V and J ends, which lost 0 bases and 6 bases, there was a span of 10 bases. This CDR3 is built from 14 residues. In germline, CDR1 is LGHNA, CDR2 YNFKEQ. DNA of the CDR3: TGTGCCAGCAGCCAAGAGCATCGGGTCGATACGCAGTATTTT. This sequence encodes CASSQEHRVDTQYF.

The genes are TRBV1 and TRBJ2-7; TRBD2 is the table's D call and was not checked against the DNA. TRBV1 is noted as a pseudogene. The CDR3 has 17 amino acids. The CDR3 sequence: CTSSQAPGLGIDYEQYF. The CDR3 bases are TGCACCAGCAGCCAAGCCCCGGGACTAGGAATTGACTACGAGCAGTACTTC.

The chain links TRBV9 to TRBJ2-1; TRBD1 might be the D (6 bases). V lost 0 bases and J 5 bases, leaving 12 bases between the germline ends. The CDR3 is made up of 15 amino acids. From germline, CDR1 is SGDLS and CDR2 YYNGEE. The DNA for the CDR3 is TGTGCCAGCAGCGTAGCTTACAGGGTCAACAATGAGCAGTTCTTC. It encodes CASSVAYRVNNEQFF.

This chain's CDR3 is CASSPGLAGRTDTQYF. Written as DNA, the CDR3 is TGCGCCAGCAGCCCGGGACTAGCGGGTCGGACAGATACGCAGTATTTT. V usage is TRBV5-1 and J usage is TRBJ2-3, with 12 bases fitting TRBD2. V was clipped by 4 bases and J by 3 bases; unmatched bases: 6. Germline V gene lookup returns CDR1 SGHRS and CDR2 YFSETQ. This CDR3 comprises 16 residues.

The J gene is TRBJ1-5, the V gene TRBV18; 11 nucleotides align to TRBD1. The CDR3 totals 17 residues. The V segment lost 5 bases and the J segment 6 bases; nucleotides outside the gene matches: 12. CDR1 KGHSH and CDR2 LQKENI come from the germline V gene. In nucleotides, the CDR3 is TGTGCCAGCTCAGCCCGGACAGGGGGCTCTTTCGGTCAGCCCCAGCATTTT. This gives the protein CASSARTGGSFGQPQHF.

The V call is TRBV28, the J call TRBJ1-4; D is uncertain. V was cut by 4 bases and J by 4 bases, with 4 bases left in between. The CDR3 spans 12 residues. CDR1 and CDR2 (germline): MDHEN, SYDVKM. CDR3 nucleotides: TGTGCCAGCAGTTCCCGTAATGAAAAACTGTTTTTT. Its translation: CASSSRNEKLFF.

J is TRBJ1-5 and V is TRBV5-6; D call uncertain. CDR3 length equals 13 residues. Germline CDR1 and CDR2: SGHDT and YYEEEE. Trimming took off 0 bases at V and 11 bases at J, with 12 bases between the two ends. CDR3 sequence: CASSLGPWRAQHF. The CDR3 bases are TGTGCCAGCAGCTTGGGCCCCTGGAGGGCCCAGCATTTT. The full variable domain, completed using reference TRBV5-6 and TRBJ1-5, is DAGVTQSPTHLIKTRGQQVTLRCSPKSGHDTVSWYQQALGQGPQFIFQYYEEEERQRGNFPDRFSGHQFPNYSSELNVNALLLGDSALYLCASSLGPWRAQHFGDGTRLSIL.

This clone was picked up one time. CDR3 bases: TGTGCCAGCAGTACTCCGACAGGGGGGCAGCATCAGCCCCAGCATTTT. This codes for CASSTPTGGQHQPQHF. The chain has TRBV28 and TRBJ1-5; 9 nucleotides agree with TRBD1. In germline, CDR1 is MDHEN, CDR2 SYDVKM. The CDR3 loop spans 16 amino acids. The ends lost 5 bases at V and 5 bases at J; junction bases unmatched: 10.